This T cell receptor (beta chain) is from a study of cytomegalovirus exposure and HLA in healthy donors. Overall study findings and caveats: Earlier analysis looked at TCR beta V segments, and most were productive about 87% or about 30% of the time. HLA allele associations emerged for roughly 17,000 TCR beta sequences in a later analysis, at 0.05 false discovery rate. Presence/absence analyses assumed roughly uniform sequencing depth across donors, which may not hold.

It was with 60 Vbeta and 13 Jbeta primers that the PCR ran. Data came from immunoSEQ multiplex PCR; TCRdb stores just in-frame clones and leaves some out. The profile shows 200,000 or so clones, 82% of them singletons. Turning to this clone: As yet, its antigen is unknown.

Germline CDR1 and CDR2: SGHTA and FQGNSA. This CDR3 is built from 15 residues. V shed 5 bases and J shed 2 bases, with 14 bases lying between them. The receptor's source is a boy aged 2 to 10 in good health and CMV-seronegative. This sequence joins TRBV7-2 and TRBJ2-3; perhaps TRBD1 as D (5 bases). Sequencing was performed on PBMCs. The CDR3 loop is CASSITTVPTDTQYF. The CDR3 DNA sequence: TGTGCCAGCAGCATTACGACAGTGCCCACAGATACGCAGTATTTT.